The following is a TCR beta chain sequence with its context. What it binds is unknown. Some 100 million PBMCs per unsorted sample were used for genomic DNA. Here immunoSEQ multiplex PCR was the method, and the copy in TCRdb shows in-frame clones only, minus some. This table holds about 480,000 clones, 60% to 85% found once. This entry belongs to a study of shared clonotypes between healthy human individuals. Whole-study results and caveats: Sampling used blood alone; tissue repertoires probably differ.

The germline gives CDR1 MGHRA, CDR2 YSYEKL. This CDR3 has 14 amino acids. V dropped 3 bases and J dropped 3 bases, with 11 bases sitting between them. Sequencing used PBMCs. This TCR derives from a woman aged 40-49 years in good health. Some clones in this sample may be carry-over from other donors' samples. This chain joins TRBV4-1 and TRBJ1-2; tentatively, D is TRBD1 (6 bases). Here the CDR3 DNA reads TGCGCCAGCAGCCAGAGGGACACCTACTATGGCTACACCTTC. Amino acids: CASSQRDTYYGYTF.